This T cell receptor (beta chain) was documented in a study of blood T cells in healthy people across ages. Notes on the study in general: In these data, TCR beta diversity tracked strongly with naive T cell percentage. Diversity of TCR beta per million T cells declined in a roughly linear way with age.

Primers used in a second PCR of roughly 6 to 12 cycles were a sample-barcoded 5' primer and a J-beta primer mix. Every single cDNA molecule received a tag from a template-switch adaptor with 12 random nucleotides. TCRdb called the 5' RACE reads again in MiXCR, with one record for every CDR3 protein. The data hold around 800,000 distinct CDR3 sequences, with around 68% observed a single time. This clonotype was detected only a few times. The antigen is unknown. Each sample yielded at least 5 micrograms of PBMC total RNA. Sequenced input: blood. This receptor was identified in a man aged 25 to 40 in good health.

The CDR3 protein is CASIGGTSGGRDYNEQFF. DNA of the CDR3: TGTGCCAGCATAGGAGGGACTAGCGGGGGACGGGATTACAATGAGCAGTTCTTC. The J gene is TRBJ2-1, the V gene TRBV6-1, with TRBD2 matching 14 bases. This CDR3 spans 18 amino acids. CDR1 and CDR2 (germline): MNHNS, SASEGT. V was pared by 7 bases and J by 4 bases, with 12 bases of the junction left unmatched.